This entry is about one T cell receptor beta chain. Its target is unknown. TCRdb redid the calling of the 5' RACE reads with MiXCR, one entry per CDR3 protein. The repertoire consists of about 340,000 distinct CDR3 sequences, with approximately 13% occurring once and the leading ten covering around 7.2%. Germline V gives CDR1 MNHEY, CDR2 SMNVEV (reference sequence). This CDR3 comprises 16 residues. With V trimmed by 5 bases and J by 0 bases, 5 bases remained unmatched. The sample originates from a study of identical twins. Whole-study results and caveats: Abundant cord blood beta clonotypes carried fewer insertions; memory repertoires showed none.

These data are also associated with another study on yellow fever vaccine responses in identical twins.

The chain recombines TRBV27 with TRBJ2-1, with 9 bases identical to TRBD2. This receptor was identified in a woman aged 18-30 years in good health. Input material: CD8+ T cells sorted from blood. The CDR3 bases are TGTGCCAGCAGTCTCTATAGCGGGAGCTCCTACAATGAGCAGTTCTTC. This encodes CASSLYSGSSYNEQFF.